This T cell receptor beta chain was captured by sequencing in a study of blood T cell repertoires in COVID-19. This CDR3 has 16 residues. Germline V lookup: CDR1 LGHNA, CDR2 YNFKEQ. V lost 0 bases to trimming and J lost 8 bases; unmatched junction nucleotides: 6. The protocol was immunoSEQ multiplex PCR, while the TCRdb copy is restricted to in-frame clones and leaves out a portion. The sample lists about 250,000 clones; 80% to 90% were seen once. The V gene is TRBV4-2, the J gene TRBJ2-4; TRBD1 matches 11 bases. The sample taken for sequencing was PBMCs or T cells enriched from blood (not recorded which). This TCR was sampled from a woman between 18 and 29 years old who had recovered from COVID-19. The CDR3 region has the DNA TGTGCCAGCAGCCAAGATCCCGGGACAGGGGGATACATTCAGTACTTC. Translated: CASSQDPGTGGYIQYF.